One sample yielded the 12 T cell receptor beta chains listed below, sequenced in a study of blood T cell repertoires in COVID-19. Using immunoSEQ multiplex PCR, the repertoire was profiled, and TCRdb retains in-frame clones only, with some absent. Among 90,000 or so clones, approximately 88% were seen once, and the ten largest hold roughly 0.43%. Sequencing used peripheral blood. The receptor source for this set is a man aged 55 to 70 with acute or convalescent COVID-19.

In its sample, this clone was seen once. The V gene is TRBV7-9, the J gene TRBJ2-3; 7 nucleotides agree with TRBD1. From germline, CDR1 is SEHNR and CDR2 FQNEAQ (reference sequence). The CDR3 has 17 residues. J gave up 3 bases and V 1 base, and 10 bases lay outside the gene matches. CDR3 loop: CASSLGLTGRETDTQYF. DNA for the CDR3: TGTGCCAGCAGCTTAGGTCTGACAGGGAGAGAAACAGATACGCAGTATTTT. Full variable domain (outside the CDR3, taken from reference TRBV7-9 and TRBJ2-3): DTGVSQNPRHKITKRGQNVTFRCDPISEHNRLYWYRQTLGQGPEFLTYFQNEAQLEKSRLLSDRFSAERPKGSFSTLEIQRTEQGDSAMYLCASSLGLTGRETDTQYFGPGTRLTVL.

This sequence joins TRBV10-1 and TRBJ2-3, with 7 bases aligning to TRBD2. Germline values: CDR1 WNHNN, CDR2 SYGVQD (reference sequence). The CDR3 loop spans 16 amino acids. J was trimmed by 1 base and V by 2 bases; bases with no gene match: 6. The CDR3 bases are TGCGCCAGCAGTGAGCAGACTGCGGGGGGCACAGATACGCAGTATTTT. It translates to CASSEQTAGGTDTQYF.

In nucleotides, the CDR3 is TGTGCCAGCAGCCTACCGGGACTAGGCTCTGGGGCCAACGTCCTGACTTTC. Amino acids: CASSLPGLGSGANVLTF. The chain employs TRBV14 and TRBJ2-6; 8 bases map to TRBD2. Losses at the gene ends were 4 bases for V and 0 bases for J; bases not matched to a gene: 5. Germline loops: CDR1 SGHDN, CDR2 FVKESK. The CDR3 runs 17 residues.

The chain recombines TRBV7-9 with TRBJ2-4; a possible D gene is TRBD1 (5 bases). Trimming removed 1 base from V and 0 bases from J, with 16 bases in between. Germline CDR1 and CDR2: SEHNR and FQNEAQ (reference sequence). The CDR3 totals 18 residues. CDR3 protein: CASSLEGGQGLAKNIQYF. CDR3 sequence (DNA): TGTGCCAGCAGCTTAGAAGGTGGGCAGGGTCTAGCCAAAAACATTCAGTACTTC.

V usage is TRBV3-1 (or the pseudogene TRBV3-2) and J usage is TRBJ2-5, with 9 bases that match TRBD2. The CDR3 extends over 20 amino acids. CDR1 and CDR2 (germline): LGHDT, YNNKEL (reference sequence). J was trimmed by 5 bases and V by 1 base; bases with no gene match: 20. In nucleotides, the CDR3 is TGTGCCAGCAGCCAAGCCCCCCCGGGACTCCTAGCGGGAAGGGGCGAGACCCAGTACTTC. Protein: CASSQAPPGLLAGRGETQYF.

V usage is TRBV10-3 and J usage is TRBJ2-1; D is perhaps TRBD1 (5 bases). Germline CDR1 ENHRY, CDR2 SYGVKD. V was clipped by 4 bases and J by 4 bases, with 11 bases between them. The length of the CDR3 is 14 residues. CDR3 DNA: TGTGCCATCAGTGTAGGGGCCGGGTACAATGAGCAGTTCTTC. This translates into CAISVGAGYNEQFF.

Here the CDR3 DNA reads TGTGCCAGCTCACCACCAGGGGGAGTAAGGACTGAAGCTTTCTTT. Residues: CASSPPGGVRTEAFF. The V call is TRBV18, the J call TRBJ1-1, with a possible D match to TRBD1 (6 bases). CDR3 length: 15 residues. V was shortened by 0 bases and J by 5 bases, with 13 bases between the two germline ends. Germline assignment: CDR1 KGHSH and CDR2 LQKENI.

To note about this clone: A read error may produce the germline difference seen at one junction end. The V call is TRBV20-1, the J call TRBJ2-4; D might be TRBD1 (6 bases). The CDR3 is 13 residues long. The germline gives CDR1 DFQATT, CDR2 SNEGSKA (reference sequence). The CDR3: CSASRPGANSQYF. The DNA of the CDR3 is TGCAGTGCTAGTAGGCCAGGGGCCAACAGTCAGTACTTC.

The rearrangement uses TRBV11-3 and TRBJ2-7; the match to TRBD1 covers 9 bases. The germline V gene encodes CDR1 SGHNT and CDR2 YENEEA. The CDR3 loop spans 13 amino acids. The ends lost 4 bases at V and 3 bases at J; junction bases unmatched: 1. The CDR3 region has the DNA TGTGCCAGCAGCTCGGGACAGGGCTACGAGCAGTACTTC. It yields the protein CASSSGQGYEQYF.

The genes are TRBV5-4 and TRBJ1-1; D call uncertain. CDR3 length equals 16 residues. Germline V gene lookup returns CDR1 SGHNT and CDR2 YYREEE (reference sequence). The V end was cut by 1 base, the J end by 1 base, with 14 bases between. The CDR3: CASSLKNSLSNTEAFF. The DNA of the CDR3 is TGTGCCAGCAGCTTGAAGAACAGTTTATCGAACACTGAAGCTTTCTTT.

In its sample, this clone was seen once. V is TRBV5-1 and J is TRBJ2-3; 10 bases map to TRBD2. This CDR3 comprises 20 residues. V was pared by 2 bases and J by 0 bases, with 15 bases of the junction left unmatched. CDR1 and CDR2 (germline): SGHRS, YFSETQ. The CDR3, as DNA: TGCGCCAGCAGCTTTTTGACTAGCGGGTTCCGAACCCCTAGCACAGATACGCAGTATTTT. The encoded protein is CASSFLTSGFRTPSTDTQYF.

V and J are TRBV27 and TRBJ2-7, with 8 bases aligning to TRBD1. The V segment lost 5 bases and the J segment 2 bases; nucleotides outside the gene matches: 8. The germline CDR1 and CDR2 sequences are MNHEY and SMNVEV (reference sequence). The CDR3 sequence is 15 residues long. The CDR3 loop is CASSARTGLTYEQYF. Written as DNA, the CDR3 is TGTGCCAGCAGTGCAAGGACAGGGTTAACCTACGAGCAGTACTTC.